The rows below give T cell receptor beta chains drawn from one sample of a study of blood T cell repertoires in COVID-19. Data came from immunoSEQ multiplex PCR; TCRdb stores just in-frame clones and leaves some out. The sample gives some 70,000 clones, 65% to 85% of which show up once; 4.5% is in the top ten. What was sequenced was peripheral blood. The receptors shown here come from a woman aged 60-75 years with acute or convalescent COVID-19. Each CDR3 is given with its conserved first and last residue. Fields, in order: J gene, clone size, CDR3 length, D gene, V gene, CDR3 DNA, CDR3 protein. The D gene is left open where the match is weak. Only some rows state a clone size, as once, few, many or a class for expanded clones.

J: TRBJ1-2
size: .
length: 14
D: .
V: TRBV6-5
DNA: TGTGCCAGCAGTACAGGGAGGGGCTACTATGGCTACACCTTC
CDR3: CASSTGRGYYGYTF

J: TRBJ1-6
size: .
length: 14
D: .
V: TRBV6-1
DNA: TGTGCCAGCAGTGAAGCGGGGGCCGAGGGACCCCTCCACTTT
CDR3: CASSEAGAEGPLHF

J: TRBJ1-6
size: few
length: 15
D: TRBD1
V: TRBV9
DNA: TGTGCCAGCAGCCTAGGGGGCAGGGATAATTCACCCCTCCACTTT
CDR3: CASSLGGRDNSPLHF

J: TRBJ1-2
size: .
length: 13
D: .
V: TRBV27
DNA: TGTGCCAGCAGTTTATCGGCGGGGGCAGGCTACACCTTC
CDR3: CASSLSAGAGYTF

J: TRBJ1-2
size: .
length: 14
D: .
V: TRBV5-1
DNA: TGCGCCAGCACTTCTTTCCAGGGTAGCTATGGCTACACCTTC
CDR3: CASTSFQGSYGYTF

J: TRBJ2-1
size: .
length: 15
D: TRBD1
V: TRBV5-1
DNA: TGCGCCAGCGGAATCGGGACAGGGCCCTACAATGAGCAGTTCTTC
CDR3: CASGIGTGPYNEQFF

J: TRBJ1-1
size: .
length: 15
D: .
V: TRBV2
DNA: TGTGCCAGCAGAGTCATTCCCACGGGGGACACTGAAGCTTTCTTT
CDR3: CASRVIPTGDTEAFF

J: TRBJ1-1
size: .
length: 15
D: TRBD1
V: TRBV5-1
DNA: TGCGCCAGCAGCTTGGGGGGGACAGGGAGCCCTGCTGCTTTCTTT
CDR3: CASSLGGTGSPAAFF

J: TRBJ1-5
size: few
length: 16
D: TRBD1
V: TRBV6-4
DNA: TGTGCCAGCAGTGAAAGGGACAGCCATAGCAATCAGCCCCAGCATTTT
CDR3: CASSERDSHSNQPQHF

J: TRBJ1-1
size: .
length: 15
D: TRBD1
V: TRBV5-4
DNA: TGTGCCAGCACCGAATCCAGGGGGGTGGGCACTGAAGCTTTCTTT
CDR3: CASTESRGVGTEAFF

J: TRBJ2-1
size: .
length: 14
D: TRBD1
V: TRBV10-3
DNA: TGTGCCATCAGTAGGGGGCGAATGGAGAATGAGCAGTTCTTC
CDR3: CAISRGRMENEQFF

J: TRBJ2-3
size: .
length: 15
D: .
V: TRBV5-4
DNA: TGTGCCAGCAGCCCCCCGCCCCCTAACACAGATACGCAGTATTTT
CDR3: CASSPPPPNTDTQYF

J: TRBJ2-3
size: once
length: 21
D: .
V: TRBV7-8
DNA: TGTGCCAGCAGCTTAGCGGTTATAGGGCTGGAACGGGACTTTCAAATAGATACGCAGTATTTT
CDR3: CASSLAVIGLERDFQIDTQYF

J: TRBJ1-2
size: .
length: 14
D: TRBD1
V: TRBV19
DNA: TGTGCCAGTAGTGCCGGGACAGGGGACTATGGCTACACCTTC
CDR3: CASSAGTGDYGYTF

J: TRBJ2-3
size: .
length: 16
D: TRBD2
V: TRBV9
DNA: TGTGCCAGCAGCGTTTTTGCGGGGGGGCCCACAGATACGCAGTATTTT
CDR3: CASSVFAGGPTDTQYF

J: TRBJ1-4
size: few
length: 15
D: TRBD1
V: TRBV7-6
DNA: TGTGCCAGCAGCTTCGGACAGGGCGGAGGTGAAAAACTGTTTTTT
CDR3: CASSFGQGGGEKLFF

J: TRBJ2-1
size: .
length: 13
D: TRBD2
V: TRBV19
DNA: TGTGCCAGTAGTTTGACTAGCGGTTTTGAGCAGTTCTTC
CDR3: CASSLTSGFEQFF

J: TRBJ2-1
size: .
length: 16
D: .
V: TRBV7-6
DNA: TGTGCCAGCAGCCCCCTCCAGCGGAGCTCCTACAATGAGCAGTTCTTC
CDR3: CASSPLQRSSYNEQFF

J: TRBJ2-5
size: .
length: 13
D: TRBD2
V: TRBV6-5
DNA: TGTGCCAGCAGCCGTACCCGGGGGGGGACCCAGTACTTC
CDR3: CASSRTRGGTQYF

J: TRBJ1-4
size: few
length: 16
D: .
V: TRBV7-9
DNA: TGTGCCAGCAGCCCAACAGCCTTCGACGGTTCTGAAAAACTGTTTTTT
CDR3: CASSPTAFDGSEKLFF

J: TRBJ2-1
size: .
length: 15
D: .
V: TRBV5-1
DNA: TGCGCCAGCAGCTTGACGGGGGAAACCTACAATGAGCAGTTCTTC
CDR3: CASSLTGETYNEQFF

J: TRBJ1-2
size: once
length: 16
D: .
V: TRBV19
DNA: TGTGCCAGTAAGGGGAGACAGGCCTCGGTGGGCTATGGCTACACCTTC
CDR3: CASKGRQASVGYGYTF

J: TRBJ2-1
size: .
length: 14
D: TRBD2
V: TRBV19
DNA: TGTGCCAGTAGTATCGGGGGGAATCGTAATGAGCAGTTCTTC
CDR3: CASSIGGNRNEQFF

J: TRBJ1-4
size: .
length: 15
D: .
V: TRBV5-1
DNA: TGCGCCAGCAGCTCCCAGGGTTTAGCTAATGAAAAACTGTTTTTT
CDR3: CASSSQGLANEKLFF

J: TRBJ1-1
size: .
length: 13
D: .
V: TRBV14
DNA: TGTGCCAGCAGTGCAAACTCGGGAACTGAAGCTTTCTTT
CDR3: CASSANSGTEAFF

J: TRBJ1-2
size: .
length: 14
D: .
V: TRBV5-6
DNA: TGTGCCAGCCAACTTCCCAAACAGGGTACGGGCTACACCTTC
CDR3: CASQLPKQGTGYTF

J: TRBJ2-7
size: .
length: 15
D: TRBD1
V: TRBV4-2
DNA: TGTGCCAGCAGCCAGGACAGGGGACCCTTTGGCGAGCAGTACTTC
CDR3: CASSQDRGPFGEQYF

J: TRBJ2-2
size: .
length: 13
D: .
V: TRBV9
DNA: TGTGCCAGCAGCCCCCGGACACACGGGGAGCTGTTTTTT
CDR3: CASSPRTHGELFF

J: TRBJ2-3
size: .
length: 14
D: .
V: TRBV5-1
DNA: TGCGCCAGCAGCCCCTTTCCGGGCACAGATACGCAGTATTTT
CDR3: CASSPFPGTDTQYF

J: TRBJ2-7
size: .
length: 12
D: .
V: TRBV11-1
DNA: TGTGCCAGCAGACGTACAGGGAGCGAGCAGTACTTC
CDR3: CASRRTGSEQYF

J: TRBJ1-4
size: .
length: 15
D: .
V: TRBV28
DNA: TGTGCCAGCACCCCCGGGGGGCAGATTAATGAAAAACTGTTTTTT
CDR3: CASTPGGQINEKLFF

J: TRBJ1-5
size: .
length: 16
D: .
V: TRBV6-5
DNA: TGTGCCAGCAGTTACTCCGGGAGCTATAGCAATCAGCCCCAGCATTTT
CDR3: CASSYSGSYSNQPQHF

J: TRBJ1-3
size: .
length: 13
D: .
V: TRBV7-3
DNA: TGTGCCAGCAGCAGGAGCTCTGGAAACACCATATATTTT
CDR3: CASSRSSGNTIYF

J: TRBJ1-5
size: .
length: 14
D: TRBD1
V: TRBV14
DNA: TGTGCCAGCAGCGGGACAGGGGGAAATCAGCCCCAGCATTTT
CDR3: CASSGTGGNQPQHF

J: TRBJ2-7
size: .
length: 16
D: TRBD1
V: TRBV5-4
DNA: TGTGCCAGCAGCAGACCGGGACAGACCACAACCTACGAGCAGTACTTC
CDR3: CASSRPGQTTTYEQYF

J: TRBJ2-6
size: .
length: 17
D: .
V: TRBV19
DNA: TGTGCCAGTAACCTCGGACAGCCCTTCTCTGGGGCCAACGTCCTGACTTTC
CDR3: CASNLGQPFSGANVLTF

J: TRBJ1-1
size: .
length: 15
D: .
V: TRBV7-2
DNA: TGTGCCAGCAACACCCGGGGTCGCCTTAACACTGAAGCTTTCTTT
CDR3: CASNTRGRLNTEAFF

J: TRBJ1-2
size: .
length: 11
D: .
V: TRBV27
DNA: TGTGCAGTCAGGGGCGGCTATGGCTACACCTTC
CDR3: CAVRGGYGYTF

J: TRBJ1-1
size: .
length: 14
D: .
V: TRBV7-9
DNA: TGTGCCAGCACTCGGGGGACGGCGAACACTGAAGCTTTCTTT
CDR3: CASTRGTANTEAFF

J: TRBJ2-7
size: once
length: 15
D: .
V: TRBV4-1
DNA: TGCGCCAGCAGCCAAGATACAGGCACCTCCTACGAGCAGTACTTC
CDR3: CASSQDTGTSYEQYF

J: TRBJ1-2
size: once
length: 15
D: TRBD1
V: TRBV5-1
DNA: TGCGCCAGCAGCACCGGACAGGGAGGGAACTATGGCTACACCTTC
CDR3: CASSTGQGGNYGYTF

J: TRBJ2-1
size: .
length: 13
D: .
V: TRBV21-1
DNA: TGTGCCAGCAGCAAGAACAGGGGAAATGAGCAGTTCTTC
CDR3: CASSKNRGNEQFF

J: TRBJ2-5
size: few
length: 14
D: TRBD2
V: TRBV5-1
DNA: TGCGCCAGCAGCTTAGCGGGGGGGCAAGAGACCCAGTACTTC
CDR3: CASSLAGGQETQYF

J: TRBJ1-1
size: .
length: 14
D: TRBD1
V: TRBV27
DNA: TGTGCCAGCAGTCTCTACAGGGGTACCACTGAAGCTTTCTTT
CDR3: CASSLYRGTTEAFF

J: TRBJ1-2
size: .
length: 13
D: .
V: TRBV6-6
DNA: TGTGCCAGCAGCCCCGGGTCCTCCTATGGCTACACCTTC
CDR3: CASSPGSSYGYTF

J: TRBJ1-5
size: .
length: 15
D: .
V: TRBV15
DNA: TGTGCCACCAGCAGAGATCCGGGGGGGAATCAGCCCCAGCATTTT
CDR3: CATSRDPGGNQPQHF

J: TRBJ1-1
size: once
length: 16
D: .
V: TRBV30
DNA: TGTGCCTGGAGTGTAATAGGGCACTTAAGGGGCACTGAAGCTTTCTTT
CDR3: CAWSVIGHLRGTEAFF

J: TRBJ2-3
size: .
length: 12
D: .
V: TRBV11-2
DNA: TGTGCCAGCAGCTCCACAGGGAATACGCAGTATTTT
CDR3: CASSSTGNTQYF

J: TRBJ2-3
size: .
length: 14
D: .
V: TRBV6-4
DNA: TGTGCCAGCAGTGACGGGCTGGGTTCGGATACGCAGTATTTT
CDR3: CASSDGLGSDTQYF

J: TRBJ1-4
size: few
length: 15
D: .
V: TRBV19
DNA: TGTGCCAGTAGTATAGGGAGTCACCCTAATGAAAAACTGTTTTTT
CDR3: CASSIGSHPNEKLFF

J: TRBJ2-7
size: .
length: 13
D: .
V: TRBV7-3
DNA: TGTGCCAGCAGCTTTACCCAACTAGACCATCCGAACTTC
CDR3: CASSFTQLDHPNF

J: TRBJ1-6
size: .
length: 15
D: .
V: TRBV5-8
DNA: TGTGCCAGCAGCCCGAGAAGCTCCTATAATTCACCCCTCCACTTT
CDR3: CASSPRSSYNSPLHF

J: TRBJ1-2
size: .
length: 15
D: TRBD1
V: TRBV11-2
DNA: TGTGCCAGCAGCTTAAGGGTGACAGGGACCTATGGCTACACCTTC
CDR3: CASSLRVTGTYGYTF

J: TRBJ1-5
size: .
length: 15
D: TRBD1
V: TRBV19
DNA: TGTGCCAGCACAAGGGGGACAGGGATGAATCAGCCCCAGCATTTT
CDR3: CASTRGTGMNQPQHF

J: TRBJ2-3
size: .
length: 14
D: TRBD1
V: TRBV6-5
DNA: TGTGCCAGCAGTAGGGACAGGGGAATGGATACGCAGTATTTT
CDR3: CASSRDRGMDTQYF

J: TRBJ1-5
size: .
length: 17
D: .
V: TRBV13
DNA: TGTGCCAGCAGCTTATCTTCGGGGTCGAGCAGCAATCAGCCCCAGCATTTT
CDR3: CASSLSSGSSSNQPQHF